This TCR beta chain was identified in a study of blood T cell repertoires in COVID-19. Study summary: COVID-19 samples collected from the United States, Italy and Spain covered acute and convalescent phases. In each case, the material was cDNA or gDNA derived from T cells, B-cell-depleted T cells, or PBMCs.

The authors' processing: Using reference gene primer amplification, nucleated cell counts were estimated. The assay was immunoSEQ multiplex PCR, and TCRdb's table has in-frame clones only and misses some. V, J and clone size are taken as reported in that table, and D and trimming were inferred from the DNA itself. Of 140,000 to 150,000 clones in the sample, over 80% were seen once. Self-reported history from a screening survey and questionnaire set each donor's cohort. CDR3 length: 14 amino acids. Deletions cut 6 bases from V and 0 bases from J, with 12 bases between. CDR1 and CDR2 from the germline V gene are MNHEY and SVGAGI.

V usage is TRBV6-5 and J usage is TRBJ2-7; D is possibly TRBD2 (6 bases). This sequence originates from a woman aged 50 to 65 who had been exposed to COVID-19. The sequenced sample was PBMCs or T cells enriched from blood (not recorded which). This chain's CDR3 is CASRRASDSYEQYF. The CDR3 DNA reads TGTGCCAGCAGACGGGCTAGCGACTCCTACGAGCAGTACTTC.